A selection of T cell receptor beta chains follows, all from one sample in a study of monozygotic twins with inflammatory bowel disease. TCRdb reanalyzed the 5' RACE reads and collapses them to one entry per CDR3 protein, without DNA. The sample is made up of around 100,000 distinct CDR3 sequences, and the top ten hold approximately 1.8% of it. Sample: blood. These receptors came from a human donor with ulcerative colitis or Crohn's disease, or a healthy co-twin of an affected twin (not recorded which). Both conserved end residues are part of each CDR3.

J gene | V gene | CDR3 protein
TRBJ2-7 | TRBV9 | CASSVGLGTAYEQYF
TRBJ2-5 | TRBV7-2 | CASSSLAGGLETQYF
TRBJ2-5 | TRBV11-2 | CASSLAGGEETQYF
TRBJ2-7 | TRBV6-1 | CASSRTSGFYEQYF
TRBJ1-6 | TRBV4-2 | CASSQHTEEINSPLHF
TRBJ2-2 | TRBV28 | CASSSDRDYNTGELFF
TRBJ2-7 | TRBV9 | CASSPDPSYEQYF
TRBJ1-1 | TRBV10-2 | CASSLAGVNTEAFF
TRBJ2-1 | TRBV5-1 | CASSLDRAGYNEQFF
TRBJ1-2 | TRBV5-1 | CATKSEPELYYGYTF
TRBJ2-1 | TRBV30 | CAWAQGNEQFF
TRBJ1-5 | TRBV12-3/TRBV12-4 | CASSLAGGVQPQHF
TRBJ1-5 | TRBV20-1 | CSAFYVCNQPQHF
TRBJ2-1 | TRBV9 | CASSVALYVAGDNEQFF
TRBJ2-6 | TRBV5-4 | CASSLGSTPSSGANVLTF
TRBJ2-5 | TRBV9 | CASSVRASGTSVWTQYF
TRBJ2-4 | TRBV20-1 | CSARGTGEVLAKNIQYF
TRBJ1-2 | TRBV7-2 | CASSFSDNRGYTF
TRBJ1-5 | TRBV6-1 | CASSSGGAGGFPYQPQHF
TRBJ2-7 | TRBV7-2 | CASSPSEEQYF
TRBJ2-7 | TRBV5-1 | CASSLGSGMSSYEQYF
TRBJ2-5 | TRBV7-2 | CASSLITETQYF
TRBJ2-7 | TRBV5-4 | CASSLKGTYEQYF
TRBJ1-4 | TRBV20-1 | CSGSAGNEKLFF
TRBJ2-7 | TRBV5-4 | CASSLAGGLANHEQYF
TRBJ1-2 | TRBV7-9 | CASSFDRGSYTF
TRBJ1-1 | TRBV29-1 | CSVAGLTTEAFF
TRBJ2-7 | TRBV20-1 | CSASGGPYEQYF
TRBJ2-7 | TRBV30 | CAWSVRDEQYF
TRBJ2-1 | TRBV20-1 | CSATPGVGQFF
TRBJ1-2 | TRBV20-1 | CSAREDRGSGGYTF
TRBJ2-4 | TRBV5-4 | CASSTKGTGQNIQYF
TRBJ2-2 | TRBV7-2 | CASSRLIGVGTGELFF
TRBJ1-6 | TRBV7-2 | CASSLVGLSNSPLHF
TRBJ2-4 | TRBV7-9 | CASSSRVFLLKNIQYF
TRBJ1-4 | TRBV2 | CASRPLGVSTNEKLFF
TRBJ2-2 | TRBV4-1 | CASSQEGGLIFRPGGELFF
TRBJ1-2 | TRBV11-2 | CASSLTPTGNLGYTF
TRBJ2-5 | TRBV6-5 | CASSYSMRGRQETQYF
TRBJ2-2 | TRBV7-9 | CASSFPQGRRELFF
TRBJ1-4 | TRBV7-9 | CASSSWRDDEKLFF
TRBJ2-7 | TRBV18 | CASSMGQTSYEQYF
TRBJ1-5 | TRBV6-5 | CASSYGQGAHQPQHF
TRBJ1-6 | TRBV12-3/TRBV12-4 | CASRKDRGLSPLHF
TRBJ2-3 | TRBV24-1 | CATSGPKTDRSTDTQYF